This T cell receptor beta chain was sequenced in a study of T cell responses to AZD1222 COVID-19 vaccine. Broader study findings: Baseline serostatus was positive in only a handful of AZD1222 recipients.

Of note for this clone: Its antigen is currently unknown.

The table came from immunoSEQ multiplex PCR; TCRdb's copy has only in-frame clones and leaves some out. The sample has about 92,000 clones; approximately 86% are singletons. The receptor comes from an adult in good health. The sample in question was peripheral blood, obtained on day 0 of AZD1222 vaccination.

The CDR3 DNA follows: TGTGCCAGTAGCCTGGGCGGGAGCTCGACAGATACGCAGTATTTT. It encodes CASSLGGSSTDTQYF. The J gene is TRBJ2-3, the V gene TRBV19, with 7 positions matching TRBD2. V was clipped by 6 bases and J by 3 bases; unmatched bases: 9. The germline gives CDR1 LNHDA, CDR2 SQIVND (reference sequence). The CDR3 loop spans 15 amino acids.